What follows describes a single T cell receptor beta chain. Its antigen is unknown. In the PCR, 60 Vbeta and 13 Jbeta primers were used. Clones were read by immunoSEQ multiplex PCR, and TCRdb kept only the in-frame ones, dropping some. The data hold 150,000 to 200,000 clones, with 80% observed a single time. These donors counted as nominally healthy when sampled, but unrecorded immune exposures were likely. These data come from a study of cytomegalovirus exposure and HLA in healthy donors. Study results and caveats: Reports described diagnosis of cytomegalovirus status by the classifier as highly specific and sensitive. The HLA-A and HLA-B alleles of most subjects were reportedly predicted accurately from TCR beta sequences. Presence/absence analyses rested on an assumption that sequencing depth was roughly uniform across donors.

The length of the CDR3 is 13 residues. With 5 bases removed from V and 0 bases from J, the gap between germline ends came to 7 bases. CDR1 and CDR2 (germline): MNHEY, SVGAGI. The sample was PBMCs. The chain is built from TRBV6-5 and TRBJ1-2; D remains unclear. The receptor comes from a woman in her 40s in good health and CMV-seronegative. CDR3 protein: CASSAATNYGYTF. The CDR3 bases are TGTGCCAGCAGTGCCGCTACTAACTATGGCTACACCTTC.